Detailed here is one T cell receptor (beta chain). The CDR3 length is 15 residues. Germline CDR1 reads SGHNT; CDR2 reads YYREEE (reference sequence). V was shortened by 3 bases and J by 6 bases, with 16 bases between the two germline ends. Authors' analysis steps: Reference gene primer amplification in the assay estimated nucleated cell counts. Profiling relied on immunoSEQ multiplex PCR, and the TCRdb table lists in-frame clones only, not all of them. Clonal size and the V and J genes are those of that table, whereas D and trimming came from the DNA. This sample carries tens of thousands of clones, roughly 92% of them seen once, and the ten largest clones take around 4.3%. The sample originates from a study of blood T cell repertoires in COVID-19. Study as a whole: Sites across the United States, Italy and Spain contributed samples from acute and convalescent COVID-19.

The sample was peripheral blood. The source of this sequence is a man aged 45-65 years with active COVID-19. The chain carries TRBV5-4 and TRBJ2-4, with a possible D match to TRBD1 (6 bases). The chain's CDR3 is CASSYRQAGRNIQYF. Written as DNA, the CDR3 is TGTGCCAGCAGCTACAGACAGGCGGGTAGAAACATTCAGTACTTC.